Listed below are T cell receptor beta chains from one sample, sequenced in a study of vaccination effects on CD4 cells after COVID-19. Clones were sequenced by immunoSEQ multiplex PCR, and TCRdb holds only the in-frame ones, with some missing. This sample carries some 70,000 clones, approximately 82% of them seen once, and the ten largest clones take 1.2%. These receptors' antigens are unknown. Sequenced material: CD4+ T cells from PBMCs cultured with HCoV-229E spike peptides, taken after COVID-19 vaccination. The receptor set was obtained from a human donor who received a COVID-19 vaccine. CDR3s include the opening cysteine and the closing phenylalanine or tryptophan. A D gene is named only where the DNA matches it firmly. Size values are once, few and many counts, or a class for expanded clones, and some rows have none.

j_gene	d_gene	abundance	len	v_gene	CDR3nt	CDR3aa
TRBJ2-1	-	-	15	TRBV29-1	TGCAGCGCTATCGAACCCGGGGTTCGAAACAATGAGCAGTTCTTC	CSAIEPGVRNNEQFF
TRBJ1-3	TRBD1	few	15	TRBV7-9	TGTGCCAGCAGCTTTCTCGGGACAGCTGGAAACACCATATATTTT	CASSFLGTAGNTIYF
TRBJ2-5	-	-	13	TRBV29-1	TGCAGCGTTGATTTTCTGGGTCAAGAGACCCAGTACTTC	CSVDFLGQETQYF
TRBJ2-5	TRBD2	-	16	TRBV19	TGTGCCAGTAACATCGGACTAGCGGGGGGCAGAGAGACCCAGTACTTC	CASNIGLAGGRETQYF
TRBJ1-2	-	-	14	TRBV6-6	TGTGCCAGCAGTTACGTCGCAGGCCACTATGGCTACACCTTC	CASSYVAGHYGYTF
TRBJ2-1	-	-	20	TRBV6-6	TGTGCCAGCAGCAGAAAAACCAGGACCGCCCAGGGGAGCTCCTACAATGAGCAGTTCTTC	CASSRKTRTAQGSSYNEQFF
TRBJ2-4	TRBD2	-	16	TRBV3-1/TRBV3-2	TGTGCCAGCAGCTTCCGGGGGGGCGTATCCAAAAACATTCAGTACTTC	CASSFRGGVSKNIQYF
TRBJ1-2	TRBD1	-	15	TRBV24-1	TGTGCCACCAGTGGCCCGGGACAGGGGATCTATGGCTACACCTTC	CATSGPGQGIYGYTF
TRBJ2-2	-	-	12	TRBV28	TGTGCCAGCAGTTTATACACCGGGGAGCTGTTTTTT	CASSLYTGELFF
TRBJ1-5	TRBD1	-	16	TRBV15	TGTGCCACCAGCAGAGGGGACAGCTCCTCTGGTCAGCCCCAGCATTTT	CATSRGDSSSGQPQHF
TRBJ1-2	TRBD1	-	14	TRBV13	TGTGCCAGCAGTTACATGGACAGGGCTGGCGGCTACACCTTC	CASSYMDRAGGYTF
TRBJ2-3	TRBD1	-	16	TRBV24-1	TGTGCCACCAGTGATGTGGGGGACAGGGGATCAGATACGCAGTATTTT	CATSDVGDRGSDTQYF
TRBJ1-3	TRBD1	few	15	TRBV5-1	TGCGCCAGCAGCTTGGCAGGGGGCTCTGGAAACACCATATATTTT	CASSLAGGSGNTIYF
TRBJ1-2	TRBD1	-	14	TRBV14	TGTGCCAGCAGCCTTCGACAGGGTAACTATGGCTACACCTTC	CASSLRQGNYGYTF
TRBJ2-5	-	few	14	TRBV19	TGTGCCAGTAGTCCTTTTGGCGGTAGTGAGACCCAGTACTTC	CASSPFGGSETQYF
TRBJ2-3	TRBD2	-	14	TRBV4-2	TGTGCCAGCAGCCAGCCGGGAGGTACAGATACGCAGTATTTT	CASSQPGGTDTQYF
TRBJ2-2	TRBD2	once	15	TRBV2	TGTGCCAGCGGACTAGCGGGCTTGAACACCGGGGAGCTGTTTTTT	CASGLAGLNTGELFF
TRBJ1-2	TRBD1	-	13	TRBV12-3/TRBV12-4	TGTGCCAGCAGTCTCCGGGACAGGGGAGGCTACACCTTC	CASSLRDRGGYTF